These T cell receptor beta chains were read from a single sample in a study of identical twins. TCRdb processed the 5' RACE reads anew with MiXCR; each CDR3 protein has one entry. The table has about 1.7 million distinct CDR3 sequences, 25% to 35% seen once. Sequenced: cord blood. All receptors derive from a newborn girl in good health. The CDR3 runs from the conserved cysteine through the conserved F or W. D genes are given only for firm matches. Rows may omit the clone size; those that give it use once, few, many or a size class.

CDR3aa: CASSYPSNRGEGTEAFF
CDR3nt: TGTGCCAGCAGTTACCCCTCTAACAGGGGAGAGGGCACTGAAGCTTTCTTT
v_gene: TRBV6-2/TRBV6-3
j_gene: TRBJ1-1
abundance: NA
d_gene: TRBD1

CDR3aa: CASSEYQGANEQYF
CDR3nt: TGTGCCAGCAGTGAATATCAGGGGGCGAATGAGCAGTACTTC
v_gene: TRBV25-1
j_gene: TRBJ2-7
abundance: NA
d_gene: TRBD1

CDR3aa: CASSQVRRGKNIQYF
CDR3nt: TGCGCCAGCAGCCAAGTTCGGCGGGGCAAAAACATTCAGTACTTC
v_gene: TRBV4-1
j_gene: TRBJ2-4
abundance: NA
d_gene: NA

CDR3aa: CASSPTPHNTDTQYF
CDR3nt: TGTGCCAGCAGTCCTACCCCACATAACACAGATACGCAGTATTTT
v_gene: TRBV28
j_gene: TRBJ2-3
abundance: NA
d_gene: NA

CDR3aa: CASSLVAGGPIRSSYEQYF
CDR3nt: TGTGCCAGCAGCTTAGTTGCGGGAGGCCCTATAAGGAGCTCCTACGAGCAGTACTTC
v_gene: TRBV7-2
j_gene: TRBJ2-7
abundance: NA
d_gene: TRBD2

CDR3aa: CASSSYGFGAYEQYF
CDR3nt: TGTGCCAGCAGTTCATATGGCTTCGGGGCCTACGAGCAGTACTTC
v_gene: TRBV27
j_gene: TRBJ2-7
abundance: NA
d_gene: NA

CDR3aa: CAISEPGQSYEQYF
CDR3nt: TGTGCCATCAGTGAGCCGGGACAGTCCTACGAGCAGTACTTC
v_gene: TRBV10-3
j_gene: TRBJ2-7
abundance: many
d_gene: TRBD1

CDR3aa: CASSPPYLRETPREAQYF
CDR3nt: TGTGCCAGCAGTCCCCCATACTTGCGGGAGACCCCCCGAGAGGCCCAGTACTTC
v_gene: TRBV28
j_gene: TRBJ2-5
abundance: NA
d_gene: TRBD2

CDR3aa: CASSARGSNYGYTF
CDR3nt: TGTGCCAGCAGTGCCAGGGGGTCAAACTATGGCTACACCTTC
v_gene: TRBV6-1
j_gene: TRBJ1-2
abundance: few
d_gene: TRBD1

CDR3aa: CSARRLQYQETQYF
CDR3nt: TGCAGTGCTAGAAGGCTCCAGTACCAAGAGACCCAGTACTTC
v_gene: TRBV20-1
j_gene: TRBJ2-5
abundance: NA
d_gene: NA

CDR3aa: CSARRGSSVFSTDTQYF
CDR3nt: TGCAGTGCTAGGAGAGGTTCTAGCGTGTTTAGCACAGATACGCAGTATTTT
v_gene: TRBV20-1
j_gene: TRBJ2-3
abundance: few
d_gene: NA

CDR3aa: CASSHGQGIETQYF
CDR3nt: TGTGCCAGCAGTCATGGACAGGGCATAGAGACCCAGTACTTC
v_gene: TRBV12-3/TRBV12-4
j_gene: TRBJ2-5
abundance: NA
d_gene: TRBD1

CDR3aa: CASSASRGSANTGELFF
CDR3nt: TGTGCCAGCAGTGCAAGCAGGGGATCGGCGAACACCGGGGAGCTGTTTTTT
v_gene: TRBV7-9
j_gene: TRBJ2-2
abundance: NA
d_gene: NA

CDR3aa: CASSRQGKSPLHF
CDR3nt: TGTGCCAGCAGTCGACAGGGTAAATCACCCCTCCACTTT
v_gene: TRBV27
j_gene: TRBJ1-6
abundance: few
d_gene: TRBD1

CDR3aa: CASSSLAGAQYF
CDR3nt: TGTGCCAGCAGTTCACTAGCGGGAGCGCAGTATTTT
v_gene: TRBV28
j_gene: TRBJ2-3
abundance: NA
d_gene: TRBD2

CDR3aa: CASRSGFNQPQHF
CDR3nt: TGTGCCAGCAGGTCAGGGTTCAATCAGCCCCAGCATTTT
v_gene: TRBV12-3/TRBV12-4
j_gene: TRBJ1-5
abundance: many
d_gene: NA

CDR3aa: CSASDRGPYNSPLHF
CDR3nt: TGCAGTGCTAGTGACAGGGGACCTTATAATTCACCCCTCCACTTT
v_gene: TRBV20-1
j_gene: TRBJ1-6
abundance: few
d_gene: TRBD1

CDR3aa: CASSLRTPRALHF
CDR3nt: TGTGCCAGCAGTCTCCGGACACCCCGAGCCCTCCACTTT
v_gene: TRBV12-3/TRBV12-4
j_gene: TRBJ1-6
abundance: few
d_gene: NA

CDR3aa: CASSQGWQATNEKLFF
CDR3nt: TGTGCCAGCAGCCAAGGATGGCAGGCAACTAATGAAAAACTGTTTTTT
v_gene: TRBV3-1
j_gene: TRBJ1-4
abundance: few
d_gene: NA

CDR3aa: CATSDGGLYNEQFF
CDR3nt: TGTGCCACCTCCGACGGGGGCCTCTACAATGAGCAGTTCTTC
v_gene: TRBV24-1
j_gene: TRBJ2-1
abundance: NA
d_gene: NA

CDR3aa: CSARGTGGYGYTF
CDR3nt: TGCAGTGCTAGAGGGACAGGGGGCTATGGCTACACCTTC
v_gene: TRBV20-1
j_gene: TRBJ1-2
abundance: many
d_gene: TRBD1

CDR3aa: CASSLAGTATNEKLFF
CDR3nt: TGTGCCAGCAGCTTAGCGGGCACGGCAACTAATGAAAAACTGTTTTTT
v_gene: TRBV7-8
j_gene: TRBJ1-4
abundance: many
d_gene: NA

CDR3aa: CASSLLNSYNEQFF
CDR3nt: TGTGCCAGCAGCCTACTCAATTCCTACAATGAGCAGTTCTTC
v_gene: TRBV3-1
j_gene: TRBJ2-1
abundance: NA
d_gene: NA

CDR3aa: CASGIMTLQETQYF
CDR3nt: TGTGCCAGCGGGATAATGACCCTCCAAGAGACCCAGTACTTC
v_gene: TRBV12-3/TRBV12-4
j_gene: TRBJ2-5
abundance: many
d_gene: NA

CDR3aa: CSADRIPQGDYGYTF
CDR3nt: TGCAGTGCCGACAGAATTCCACAGGGGGACTATGGCTACACCTTC
v_gene: TRBV20-1
j_gene: TRBJ1-2
abundance: NA
d_gene: TRBD1

CDR3aa: CASSETPNYGYTF
CDR3nt: TGTGCCAGCAGTGAGACACCCAACTATGGCTACACCTTC
v_gene: TRBV2
j_gene: TRBJ1-2
abundance: many
d_gene: NA

CDR3aa: CASSQADKQYF
CDR3nt: TGCGCCAGCAGCCAAGCGGACAAGCAGTACTTC
v_gene: TRBV4-1
j_gene: TRBJ2-7
abundance: NA
d_gene: NA

CDR3aa: CASSSRTSGISEQYF
CDR3nt: TGTGCCAGCAGCTCACGGACTAGCGGGATTTCCGAGCAGTACTTC
v_gene: TRBV5-6
j_gene: TRBJ2-7
abundance: few
d_gene: TRBD2

CDR3aa: CASSSHLRGRLRSPLHF
CDR3nt: TGTGCCAGCAGTTCCCATTTACGGGGGAGGTTGAGATCACCCCTCCACTTT
v_gene: TRBV28
j_gene: TRBJ1-6
abundance: NA
d_gene: NA

CDR3aa: CASSFTTVDGYTF
CDR3nt: TGTGCCAGCAGCTTTACTACAGTGGATGGCTACACCTTC
v_gene: TRBV7-2
j_gene: TRBJ1-2
abundance: NA
d_gene: NA

CDR3aa: CASSLVSRRSSYNEQFF
CDR3nt: TGCGCCAGCAGCTTGGTTTCACGGAGGAGCTCCTACAATGAGCAGTTCTTC
v_gene: TRBV5-1
j_gene: TRBJ2-1
abundance: NA
d_gene: NA

CDR3aa: CASTKQGLGTEAFF
CDR3nt: TGTGCCAGCACCAAACAGGGGTTGGGGACTGAAGCTTTCTTT
v_gene: TRBV9
j_gene: TRBJ1-1
abundance: few
d_gene: TRBD1

CDR3aa: CANSWAGGEANEKLFF
CDR3nt: TGCGCCAACAGTTGGGCCGGAGGAGAGGCTAATGAAAAACTGTTTTTT
v_gene: TRBV5-1
j_gene: TRBJ1-4
abundance: NA
d_gene: NA

CDR3aa: CASNSKGFSNQPQHF
CDR3nt: TGCGCCAGCAACTCGAAGGGGTTTAGCAATCAGCCCCAGCATTTT
v_gene: TRBV5-1
j_gene: TRBJ1-5
abundance: once
d_gene: NA

CDR3aa: CASSLTRPRVLYEQYF
CDR3nt: TGTGCCAGCAGTTTAACGCGGCCCAGGGTATTATACGAGCAGTACTTC
v_gene: TRBV28
j_gene: TRBJ2-7
abundance: many
d_gene: NA

CDR3aa: CASSRDWTGAGSSYNEQFF
CDR3nt: TGTGCCAGCAGCCGAGACTGGACTGGGGCCGGAAGCTCCTACAATGAGCAGTTCTTC
v_gene: TRBV4-2
j_gene: TRBJ2-1
abundance: few
d_gene: NA

CDR3aa: CSARTSGKYTDTQYF
CDR3nt: TGCAGTGCTAGGACTAGCGGGAAATACACAGATACGCAGTATTTT
v_gene: TRBV20-1
j_gene: TRBJ2-3
abundance: NA
d_gene: TRBD2

CDR3aa: CASRPRLAGEVRYNEQFF
CDR3nt: TGTGCCAGCCGACCCCGACTAGCGGGAGAGGTGAGGTACAATGAGCAGTTCTTC
v_gene: TRBV28
j_gene: TRBJ2-1
abundance: few
d_gene: TRBD2

CDR3aa: CASSTWALYGYTF
CDR3nt: TGTGCCAGCAGCACTTGGGCCCTCTATGGCTACACCTTC
v_gene: TRBV9
j_gene: TRBJ1-2
abundance: NA
d_gene: NA

CDR3aa: CASSYEGKGAKNIQYF
CDR3nt: TGTGCCAGCAGTTACGAGGGAAAGGGTGCCAAAAACATTCAGTACTTC
v_gene: TRBV6-5
j_gene: TRBJ2-4
abundance: NA
d_gene: NA

CDR3aa: CASSEQGGQFQSPKLYNEQYF
CDR3nt: TGTGCCAGCAGTGAACAGGGAGGACAGTTCCAATCCCCCAAACTCTACAATGAGCAGTACTTC
v_gene: TRBV6-1
j_gene: TRBJ2-7
abundance: NA
d_gene: NA

CDR3aa: CAISEPPAEWEQYF
CDR3nt: TGTGCCATCAGTGAGCCCCCGGCTGAGTGGGAGCAGTACTTC
v_gene: TRBV10-3
j_gene: TRBJ2-7
abundance: few
d_gene: NA

CDR3aa: CASSLEPGYTQYF
CDR3nt: TGTGCCAGCAGCTTAGAGCCGGGCTATACGCAGTATTTT
v_gene: TRBV7-2
j_gene: TRBJ2-3
abundance: NA
d_gene: NA

CDR3aa: CASSYSTGPLGAQYF
CDR3nt: TGTGCCAGCAGTTACTCCACGGGCCCCCTTGGGGCCCAGTACTTC
v_gene: TRBV6-6
j_gene: TRBJ2-5
abundance: NA
d_gene: NA

CDR3aa: CSARSRANYGYTF
CDR3nt: TGCAGTGCTAGATCAAGGGCCAACTATGGCTACACCTTC
v_gene: TRBV20-1
j_gene: TRBJ1-2
abundance: few
d_gene: NA

CDR3aa: CASSLPRADVLTF
CDR3nt: TGTGCCAGCAGTTTACCCAGGGCCGACGTCCTGACTTTC
v_gene: TRBV28
j_gene: TRBJ2-6
abundance: once
d_gene: NA

CDR3aa: CAISDFTPPLNTEAFF
CDR3nt: TGTGCCATCAGTGACTTTACCCCTCCCTTGAACACTGAAGCTTTCTTT
v_gene: TRBV10-3
j_gene: TRBJ1-1
abundance: few
d_gene: NA

CDR3aa: CSAWTGENTEAFF
CDR3nt: TGCAGTGCTTGGACAGGGGAGAACACTGAAGCTTTCTTT
v_gene: TRBV20-1
j_gene: TRBJ1-1
abundance: NA
d_gene: TRBD1

CDR3aa: CASSAPTGANYGYTF
CDR3nt: TGTGCCAGCAGTGCTCCGACAGGGGCTAACTATGGCTACACCTTC
v_gene: TRBV25-1
j_gene: TRBJ1-2
abundance: few
d_gene: TRBD1

CDR3aa: CASSPPPDSLSSYEQYF
CDR3nt: TGTGCCAGCAGTCCTCCGCCGGACAGCCTTAGCTCCTACGAGCAGTACTTC
v_gene: TRBV28
j_gene: TRBJ2-7
abundance: NA
d_gene: NA

CDR3aa: CSAAKSGITYEQYF
CDR3nt: TGCAGTGCTGCCAAAAGCGGGATCACCTACGAGCAGTACTTC
v_gene: TRBV20-1
j_gene: TRBJ2-7
abundance: NA
d_gene: TRBD2

CDR3aa: CASSLGGPIPQPQHF
CDR3nt: TGTGCCAGCAGTTTAGGAGGTCCAATCCCCCAGCCCCAGCATTTT
v_gene: TRBV27
j_gene: TRBJ1-5
abundance: NA
d_gene: NA

CDR3aa: CASSLVRTGTNEQYF
CDR3nt: TGCGCCAGCAGCTTGGTTAGGACAGGGACCAATGAGCAGTACTTC
v_gene: TRBV5-1
j_gene: TRBJ2-7
abundance: NA
d_gene: TRBD1

CDR3aa: CASSFRPGGGETQYF
CDR3nt: TGTGCCAGCAGCTTTCGACCCGGGGGCGGGGAGACCCAGTACTTC
v_gene: TRBV7-9
j_gene: TRBJ2-5
abundance: NA
d_gene: NA

CDR3aa: CASSIMTSGSNEQYF
CDR3nt: TGTGCCAGCAGTATAATGACTAGCGGGAGCAACGAGCAGTACTTC
v_gene: TRBV28
j_gene: TRBJ2-7
abundance: NA
d_gene: TRBD2

CDR3aa: CASSLGGGANEQYF
CDR3nt: TGTGCCAGCAGCTTAGGGGGGGGGGCCAATGAGCAGTACTTC
v_gene: TRBV11-2
j_gene: TRBJ2-7
abundance: NA
d_gene: NA

CDR3aa: CSASRGRRNQPQHF
CDR3nt: TGCAGTGCCAGTAGGGGTCGGCGTAATCAGCCCCAGCATTTT
v_gene: TRBV20-1
j_gene: TRBJ1-5
abundance: NA
d_gene: NA